One T cell receptor beta chain is described in this entry. CDR1 and CDR2 (germline): SGHRS, YFSETQ. V gave up 4 bases and J gave up 1 base, with 11 bases separating them. The CDR3 runs to 14 residues. This specimen belongs to a study of blood T cell repertoires in COVID-19. This table comes from immunoSEQ multiplex PCR, and its TCRdb copy is limited to in-frame clones, with some not included. The sample gives over 150,000 clones, roughly 90% of which show up once; approximately 2% is in the top ten. Sequencing was carried out using peripheral blood. The V gene is TRBV5-1, the J gene TRBJ1-1; no clear D. This clonotype originated in a man between 18 and 35 years old with acute or convalescent COVID-19. DNA for the CDR3: TGCGCCAGCAGCCTAACACCGGGGAACACTGAAGCTTTCTTT. It yields the protein CASSLTPGNTEAFF.